This paragraph covers one T cell receptor beta chain sequence. The record originates from a study of cytomegalovirus exposure and HLA in healthy donors. The PCR had 60 Vbeta and 13 Jbeta primers. Clones were read by immunoSEQ multiplex PCR, and TCRdb kept only the in-frame ones, dropping some. The repertoire holds 200,000 to 250,000 clones, with about 84% as singletons. This CDR3 is built from 15 residues. The V gene's germline CDR1 is SEHNR and CDR2 FQNEAQ (reference sequence). With V trimmed by 4 bases and J by 1 base, 2 bases remained unmatched. The receptor comes from a human donor in good health. The chain links TRBV7-9 to TRBJ2-7, with 12 bases fitting TRBD2. Sequencing was carried out using PBMCs. For the CDR3, the DNA is TGTGCCAGCAGCTCAACTAGCGGGGGGTCCTACGAGCAGTACTTC. As protein: CASSSTSGGSYEQYF.